These 6 T cell receptor beta chains share one sample of origin, sequenced in a study of OX40 agonist ivuxolimab in advanced cancers. This table comes from immunoSEQ multiplex PCR, and its TCRdb copy is limited to in-frame clones, with some not included. The sample gives tens of thousands of clones, about 90% of which show up once; approximately 8.6% is in the top ten. Sequencing used CD4+ or CD8+ T cells sorted from blood, obtained in a trial of the OX40 agonist ivuxolimab. The source of these receptors is an adult with an advanced solid tumor such as melanoma, head and neck, liver or kidney cancer.

The V gene is TRBV5-5, the J gene TRBJ1-1; D is possibly TRBD1 (6 bases). The CDR3 has 16 residues. The germline gives CDR1 SGHKS, CDR2 YYEKEE (reference sequence). V shed 4 bases and J shed 1 base, with 17 bases lying between them. The CDR3 DNA is TGTGCCAGCAGCCTAACAGGGTTTTATGGGAACACTGAAGCTTTCTTT. It yields the protein CASSLTGFYGNTEAFF. Full variable domain (outside the CDR3, taken from reference TRBV5-5 and TRBJ1-1): DAGVTQSPTHLIKTRGQQVTLRCSPISGHKSVSWYQQVLGQGPQFIFQYYEKEERGRGNFPDRFSARQFPNYSSELNVNALLLGDSALYLCASSLTGFYGNTEAFFGQGTRLTVV.

As DNA, the CDR3 is TGTGCCAGCAGTTACGATCTGCGGGGTGCAGATACGCAGTATTTT. Protein sequence: CASSYDLRGADTQYF. The chain uses TRBV6-7 and TRBJ2-3; TRBD2 might be the D (6 bases). TRBV6-7 is given ORF status, its function remaining uncertain. This CDR3 is built from 15 residues. With 2 bases removed from V and 4 bases from J, the gap between germline ends came to 13 bases.

A note on this clone: No conserved phenylalanine or tryptophan is present at the end of the CDR3, so a read error is the likely explanation. This chain uses TRBV13 with TRBJ1-2; TRBD1 aligns across 9 bases. CDR1 and CDR2 from the germline V gene are PRHDT and FYEKMQ (reference sequence). The CDR3 is 16 residues long. The CDR3 loop is CASRETGGDTNYGYTL. CDR3 bases: TGTGCCAGCAGGGAGACAGGGGGGGATACTAACTACGGCTACACCCTC.

The chain employs TRBV7-9 and TRBJ1-2, with unresolved D. Trimming cost V 5 bases and J 4 bases, with 20 bases left between them. The CDR3 consists of 16 residues. Germline V gene data show CDR1 as SEHNR and CDR2 as FQNEAQ (reference sequence). CDR3 nucleotides: TGTGCCAGCAGCCTAGTGCCTACCACGTCGTTCTATGGCTACACCTTC. Translation gives CASSLVPTTSFYGYTF.

This rearrangement joins TRBV5-4 to TRBJ2-7, with D perhaps TRBD2 (6 bases). The CDR3 is 17 residues long. The germline V gene has CDR1 SGHNT and CDR2 YYREEE (reference sequence). The V end was cut by 1 base, the J end by 3 bases, with 20 bases between. The CDR3 DNA is TGTGCCAGCAGCTTGCCCTCCGGGGGACCCGAGAACTACGAGCAGTACTTC. This encodes CASSLPSGGPENYEQYF.

The V call is TRBV18, the J call TRBJ2-7, with 9 bases matching TRBD2. CDR3 size: 14 residues. CDR1 is KGHSH, CDR2 LQKENI, per germline. Trimming removed 6 bases from V and 4 bases from J; junction bases left unmatched: 7. In nucleotides, the CDR3 is TGTGCCAGCTCCCTTAGCGGGGGCGAGTACGAGCAGTACTTC. Its protein is CASSLSGGEYEQYF.